Listed here are 14 T cell receptor beta chains from one sample, sequenced in a study of OX40 agonist ivuxolimab in advanced cancers. Sequencing used immunoSEQ multiplex PCR; TCRdb keeps in-frame clones, though not all of them. The sample consists of approximately 76,000 clones, about 92% of them appearing once. The material was CD4+ or CD8+ T cells sorted from blood, obtained in a trial of the OX40 agonist ivuxolimab. These receptors were taken from an adult with an advanced solid tumor such as melanoma, head and neck, liver or kidney cancer.

The rearrangement joins TRBV27 to TRBJ2-3; D is unclear. Trimming shortened V by 0 bases and J by 5 bases, and 12 bases separated the two germline ends. The germline gives CDR1 MNHEY, CDR2 SMNVEV (reference sequence). This CDR3 has 15 amino acids. DNA of the CDR3: TGTGCCAGCAGTTTATCACCGGACGGCCGAGATACGCAGTATTTT. It specifies CASSLSPDGRDTQYF.

CDR3 nucleotides: TGTGCCAGTAGACTAGCGGGGGAACATTACAATGAGCAGTTCTTC. Translating gives CASRLAGEHYNEQFF. The chain couples TRBV19 to TRBJ2-1, with 11 bases that match TRBD2. Looked up from germline, CDR1 is LNHDA and CDR2 is SQIVND (reference sequence). The J segment lost 4 bases and the V segment lost 6 bases, leaving 5 bases of the junction unmatched. This CDR3 is 15 amino acids long. The full variable domain, rest sourced from reference TRBV19 and TRBJ2-1, is DGGITQSPKYLFRKEGQNVTLSCEQNLNHDAMYWYRQDPGQGLRLIYYSQIVNDFQKGDIAEGYSVSREKKESFPLTVTSAQKNPTAFYLCASRLAGEHYNEQFFGPGTRLTVL.

This chain connects TRBV6-5 to TRBJ2-7; possibly TRBD2 for D (6 bases). The V gene lost 4 bases and the J gene lost 2 bases, with 9 bases spanning the gap. The CDR3 has 13 residues. The germline gives CDR1 MNHEY, CDR2 SVGAGI. The CDR3 coding sequence is TGTGCCAGCAGTTCCGGACTAACCTACGAGCAGTACTTC. This encodes CASSSGLTYEQYF.

The chain employs TRBV19 and TRBJ2-3; D tentatively fits TRBD1 or TRBD2 (5 bases each). There are 15 residues in the CDR3. The germline CDR1 and CDR2 sequences are LNHDA and SQIVND (reference sequence). V was trimmed by 5 bases and J by 0 bases, leaving 12 bases between them. CDR3: CASSARRDSTDTQYF. The CDR3 nucleotides are TGTGCCAGTAGTGCGCGACGGGACAGCACAGATACGCAGTATTTT.

The rearrangement uses TRBV9 and TRBJ2-1, with TRBD1 matching 10 bases. V dropped 5 bases and J dropped 7; count of bases not matched to a gene: 12. The CDR3 is 16 residues long. Germline CDR1 and CDR2: SGDLS and YYNGEE. CDR3: CASSVPPTGGVNEQFF. The CDR3 DNA is TGTGCCAGCAGTGTTCCTCCGACAGGGGGCGTTAATGAGCAGTTCTTC.

The rearrangement uses TRBV9 and TRBJ2-3; TRBD2 matches 9 bases. The CDR3 has 16 amino acids. V shed 0 bases, J shed 2 bases, and the junction held 4 bases outside the gene matches. CDR1 and CDR2 from the germline V gene are SGDLS and YYNGEE. The CDR3, as DNA: TGTGCCAGCAGCGTAGCTGGCGGGGGGGCCACAGATACGCAGTATTTT. Translating it yields CASSVAGGGATDTQYF.

This clone came up once. The chain couples TRBV7-6 to TRBJ2-6; 7 nucleotides agree with TRBD2. CDR1 is SGHVS and CDR2 is FNYEAQ in the germline V gene. The V segment lost 2 bases and the J segment 2 bases; nucleotides outside the gene matches: 0. CDR3 length: 15 amino acids. DNA for the CDR3: TGTGCCAGCAGCTTACGGGAGGCTGGGGCCAACGTCCTGACTTTC. Amino acid sequence: CASSLREAGANVLTF.

J is TRBJ2-3 and V is TRBV5-6, with TRBD2 matching 9 bases. This CDR3 has 17 amino acids. Losses at the gene ends were 0 bases for V and 0 bases for J; bases not matched to a gene: 5. CDR1 and CDR2 from the germline V gene are SGHDT and YYEEEE. The CDR3 protein is CASSLVLAGTSTDTQYF. CDR3 coding DNA: TGTGCCAGCAGCTTGGTCCTAGCGGGGACCAGCACAGATACGCAGTATTTT.

This chain connects TRBV6-5 to TRBJ1-5; 8 bases map to TRBD1. CDR3 size: 15 residues. V lost 2 bases to trimming and J lost 7 bases; unmatched junction nucleotides: 7. CDR1 and CDR2 (germline): MNHEY, SVGAGI. The CDR3 coding sequence is TGTGCCAGCAGTTACGAAGACAGGGGTAAACAGCCCCAGCATTTT. Its protein product is CASSYEDRGKQPQHF.

The chain uses TRBV11-2 and TRBJ2-3; 7 nucleotides agree with TRBD1. Germline V gene data show CDR1 as SGHAT and CDR2 as FQNNGV. Trimming removed 4 bases from V and 2 bases from J; junction bases left unmatched: 6. The CDR3 extends over 15 amino acids. The CDR3 coding sequence is TGTGCCAGCAGCTCCCGGGACAGCTACACAGATACGCAGTATTTT. Translation: CASSSRDSYTDTQYF.

The rearrangement links TRBV21-1 to TRBJ1-6; the DNA was not used to check the table's D call, TRBD1. TRBV21-1 is assigned pseudogene status. The CDR3 has 15 amino acids. CDR3 loop: CASLAGTGKNSPLHF. The CDR3 DNA reads as TGTGCCAGTCTTGCGGGGACAGGCAAAAATTCACCCCTCCACTTT.

CDR3 loop: CASSLRWAQHF. Here the CDR3 DNA reads TGTGCCAGCAGTCTTAGGTGGGCTCAGCATTTT. The chain links TRBV11-2 to TRBJ1-5; no definite D call. V was shortened by 6 bases and J by 13 bases, with 13 bases between the two germline ends. The V gene's germline CDR1 is SGHAT and CDR2 FQNNGV. CDR3 length equals 11 residues. Full variable domain (remainder filled in from reference TRBV11-2 and TRBJ1-5): EAGVAQSPRYKIIEKRQSVAFWCNPISGHATLYWYQQILGQGPKLLIQFQNNGVVDDSQLPKDRFSAERLKGVDSTLKIQPAKLEDSAVYLCASSLRWAQHFGDGTRLSIL.

V usage is TRBV16 and J usage is TRBJ2-2, with TRBD2 as a possible D gene (6 bases). CDR1 and CDR2 from the germline V gene are KGHSY and FQNENV. Trimming left V 2 bases short and J 0 bases short, with 10 bases between. The length of the CDR3 is 16 residues. This chain's CDR3 is CASSQPGDPNTGELFF. CDR3 DNA sequence: TGTGCCAGCAGCCAACCGGGGGACCCGAACACCGGGGAGCTGTTTTTT.

This clone was detected only once. One end of the junction is discordant with germline, which a read error may explain. Written as DNA, the CDR3 is TGTGCTAGCAGCTTGGGCGACAGCTCCTACAATGAGCAGTTCTTC. Protein sequence: CASSLGDSSYNEQFF. The rearrangement links TRBV7-7 to TRBJ2-1, with a weak D call TRBD1 (5 bases). Germline V gives CDR1 SSHAT, CDR2 FNYEAQ (reference sequence). This CDR3 is 15 amino acids long. The whole variable domain, filled in from reference TRBV7-7 and TRBJ2-1, reads GAGVSQSPRYKVTKRGQDVTLRCDPISSHATLYWYQQALGQGPEFLTYFNYEAQPDKSGLPSDRFSAERPEGSISTLTIQRTEQRDSAMYRCASSLGDSSYNEQFFGPGTRLTVL.